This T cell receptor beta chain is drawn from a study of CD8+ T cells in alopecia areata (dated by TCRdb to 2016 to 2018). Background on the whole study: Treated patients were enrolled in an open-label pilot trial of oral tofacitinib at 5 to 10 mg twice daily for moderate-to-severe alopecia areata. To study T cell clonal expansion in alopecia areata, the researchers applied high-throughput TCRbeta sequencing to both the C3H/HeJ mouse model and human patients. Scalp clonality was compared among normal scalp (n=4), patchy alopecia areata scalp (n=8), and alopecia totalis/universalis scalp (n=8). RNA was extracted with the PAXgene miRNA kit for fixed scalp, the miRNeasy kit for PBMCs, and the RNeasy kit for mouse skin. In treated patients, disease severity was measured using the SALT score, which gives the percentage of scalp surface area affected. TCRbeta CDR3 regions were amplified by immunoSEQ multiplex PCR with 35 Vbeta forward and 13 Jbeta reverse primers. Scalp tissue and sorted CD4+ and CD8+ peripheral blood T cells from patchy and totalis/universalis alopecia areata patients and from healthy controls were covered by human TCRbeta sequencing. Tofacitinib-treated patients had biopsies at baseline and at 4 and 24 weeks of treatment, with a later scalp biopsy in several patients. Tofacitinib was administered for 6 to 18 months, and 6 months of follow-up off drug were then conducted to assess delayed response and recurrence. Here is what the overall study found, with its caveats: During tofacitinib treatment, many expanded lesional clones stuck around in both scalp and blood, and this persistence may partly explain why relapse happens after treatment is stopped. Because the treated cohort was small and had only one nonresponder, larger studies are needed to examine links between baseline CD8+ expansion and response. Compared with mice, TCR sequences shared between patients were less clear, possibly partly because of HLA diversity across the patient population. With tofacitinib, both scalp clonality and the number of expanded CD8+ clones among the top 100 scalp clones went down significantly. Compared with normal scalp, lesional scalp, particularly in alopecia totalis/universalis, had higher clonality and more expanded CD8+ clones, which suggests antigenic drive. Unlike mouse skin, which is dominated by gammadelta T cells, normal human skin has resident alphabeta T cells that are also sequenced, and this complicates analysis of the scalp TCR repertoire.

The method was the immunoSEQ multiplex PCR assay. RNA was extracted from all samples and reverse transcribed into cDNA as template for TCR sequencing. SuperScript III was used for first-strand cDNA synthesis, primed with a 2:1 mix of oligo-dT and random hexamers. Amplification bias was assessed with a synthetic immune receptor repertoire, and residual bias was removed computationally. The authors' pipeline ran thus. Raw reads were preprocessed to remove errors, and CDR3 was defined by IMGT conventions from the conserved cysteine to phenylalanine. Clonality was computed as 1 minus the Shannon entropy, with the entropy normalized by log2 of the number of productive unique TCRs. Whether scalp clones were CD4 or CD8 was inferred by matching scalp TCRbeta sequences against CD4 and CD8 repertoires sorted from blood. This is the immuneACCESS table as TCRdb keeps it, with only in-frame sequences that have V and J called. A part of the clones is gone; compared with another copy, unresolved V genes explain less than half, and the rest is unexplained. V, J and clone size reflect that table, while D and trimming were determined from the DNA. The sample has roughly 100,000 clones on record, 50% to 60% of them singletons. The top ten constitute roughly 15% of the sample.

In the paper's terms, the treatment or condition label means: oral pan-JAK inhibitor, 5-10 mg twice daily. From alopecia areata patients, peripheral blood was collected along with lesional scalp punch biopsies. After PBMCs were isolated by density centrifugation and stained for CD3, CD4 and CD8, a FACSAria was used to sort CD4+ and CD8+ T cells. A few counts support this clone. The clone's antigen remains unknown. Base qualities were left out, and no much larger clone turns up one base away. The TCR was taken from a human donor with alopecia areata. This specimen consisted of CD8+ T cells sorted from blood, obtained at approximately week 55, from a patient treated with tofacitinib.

The CDR3 is CASSPKPSGGHNEQFF. The bases read TGTGCCAGCAGCCCAAAACCTAGCGGGGGCCACAATGAGCAGTTCTTC. The sequence is built from TRBV7-9 and TRBJ2-1, and TRBD2 matches 10 of the central bases. Measured from the cysteine to the phenylalanine, the CDR3 is 16 residues long. Of the read, only the CDR3 DNA is kept; its 48 bases are in frame from base 1. Clipping removes 5 bases from V and 5 bases from J, with 9 as the unmatched junction base count. CDR1 SEHNR and CDR2 FQNEAQ are derived from the germline V gene (reference sequence).